The 5 T cell receptor beta chains presented below share a single source sample, sequenced in a study of cytomegalovirus exposure and HLA in healthy donors. The PCR used 60 Vbeta and 13 Jbeta primers. Using immunoSEQ multiplex PCR, the repertoire was profiled, and TCRdb retains in-frame clones only, with some absent. The sample shows 150,000 to 200,000 clones, roughly four fifths of them seen only once. The material sequenced was PBMCs. Receptors were obtained from a man aged 45-60 years in good health and CMV-seropositive.

The chain uses TRBV6-1 and TRBJ2-1; D is perhaps TRBD2 (6 bases). The CDR3 length is 14 residues. Trimming removed 1 base from V and 9 bases from J, with 13 bases in between. Germline loops: CDR1 MNHNS, CDR2 SASEGT. The CDR3 protein is CASSEGGELREQFF. CDR3 sequence (DNA): TGTGCCAGCAGTGAAGGGGGGGAGTTACGTGAGCAGTTCTTC.

This chain joins TRBV7-2 and TRBJ2-5, with a weak D call TRBD1 (5 bases). This CDR3 is 15 amino acids long. V lost 2 bases to trimming and J lost 5 bases, with 15 bases between them. In germline, CDR1 is SGHTA, CDR2 FQGNSA. CDR3: CASSLSRAIVETQYF. DNA of the CDR3: TGTGCCAGCAGCTTAAGCAGGGCAATTGTGGAGACCCAGTACTTC. Together with reference TRBV7-2 and TRBJ2-5, the CDR3 gives the full variable domain: GAGVSQSPSNKVTEKGKDVELRCDPISGHTALYWYRQSLGQGLEFLIYFQGNSAPDKSGLPSDRFSAERTGGSVSTLTIQRTQQEDSAVYLCASSLSRAIVETQYFGPGTRLLVL.

In the case of this clone: At one end, the junction sequence differs from germline, possibly due to a read error. The same CDR3 also results from other DNA sequences found in this sample. V is TRBV7-3 and J is TRBJ2-5, with 8 bases that match TRBD2. The CDR3 contains 14 residues. Per germline, CDR1 SGHTA and CDR2 FQGTGA. The CDR3 loop reads CASSLSGGQETQYF. In DNA, the CDR3 is TGTGCCAGCAGCTTAAGCGGGGGGCAAGAAACCCAGTACTTC.

The chain links TRBV5-1 to TRBJ2-3, with D tentatively TRBD2 (7 bases). The length of the CDR3 is 14 residues. Trimming removed 5 bases at V and 0 bases at J, with 10 bases between. Germline V lookup: CDR1 SGHRS, CDR2 YFSETQ. The CDR3 region has the DNA TGCGCCAGCAGGGGGGGGCCGAGCACAGATACGCAGTATTTT. It is translated as CASRGGPSTDTQYF.

CDR3 loop: CSVPPQDSGWETQYF. The CDR3 DNA sequence: TGCAGCGTTCCTCCCCAGGACAGTGGTTGGGAGACCCAGTACTTC. The rearrangement joins TRBV29-1 to TRBJ2-5, with a possible D match to TRBD1 (6 bases). With 5 bases removed from V and 5 bases from J, the gap between germline ends came to 21 bases. The CDR3 contains 15 residues. CDR1 is SQVTM and CDR2 is ANQGSEA in the germline V gene.